Listed here are 5 T cell receptor beta chains from one sample, sequenced in a study of blood T cell repertoires in COVID-19. Produced via immunoSEQ multiplex PCR; TCRdb's table is partial and in-frame only. The repertoire consists of over 110,000 clones, with about four fifths occurring once and the leading ten covering less than 15%. Sequenced: peripheral blood. Every receptor here comes from an elderly man with acute or convalescent COVID-19.

This rearrangement joins TRBV5-4 to TRBJ2-7, with D possibly matching TRBD1 (5 bases). The V gene's germline CDR1 is SGHNT and CDR2 YYREEE (reference sequence). V lost 4 bases, J lost 3 bases, and 14 bases lay in between. This CDR3 spans 14 amino acids. The chain's CDR3 is CASSHATGLYEQYF. The CDR3 bases are TGTGCCAGCAGCCATGCAACAGGCCTCTACGAGCAGTACTTC.

The rearrangement joins TRBV9 to TRBJ1-4; perhaps TRBD1 as D (6 bases). There are 15 residues in the CDR3. Germline V gene sequence: CDR1 SGDLS, CDR2 YYNGEE. V lost 3 bases, J lost 3 bases, and 12 bases lay in between. The DNA for the CDR3 is TGTGCCAGCAGCGAAGGACAGACTCCTAATGAAAAACTGTTTTTT. This encodes CASSEGQTPNEKLFF.

The chain combines TRBV28 with TRBJ1-6; a weak D match, TRBD1 (5 bases). Germline CDR1 reads MDHEN; CDR2 reads SYDVKM. V was clipped by 3 bases and J by 0 bases, with 12 bases between them. This CDR3 has 17 residues. CDR3 region: CASSFVGPDSYNSPLHF. Written as DNA, the CDR3 is TGTGCCAGCAGTTTTGTGGGGCCAGACTCCTATAATTCACCCCTCCACTTT. The full variable domain, rest sourced from reference TRBV28 and TRBJ1-6, is DVKVTQSSRYLVKRTGEKVFLECVQDMDHENMFWYRQDPGLGLRLIYFSYDVKMKEKGDIPEGYSVSREKKERFSLILESASTNQTSMYLCASSFVGPDSYNSPLHFGNGTRLTVT.

J is TRBJ2-3 and V is TRBV6-5; D is ambiguous. V dropped 5 bases and J dropped 0 bases, with 6 bases sitting between them. CDR1 MNHEY and CDR2 SVGAGI come from the germline V gene. This CDR3 is built from 13 residues. The CDR3 loop is CASSPQSTDTQYF. CDR3 sequence (DNA): TGTGCCAGCAGTCCCCAGAGCACAGATACGCAGTATTTT.

This clone was observed a handful of times. The J gene is TRBJ1-1, the V gene TRBV3-1 (or the pseudogene TRBV3-2); a possible D gene is TRBD1 (5 bases). CDR3 length: 15 residues. The ends were cut back, 4 bases at V and 1 base at J, with 13 bases in the middle. Germline assignment: CDR1 LGHDT and CDR2 YNNKEL (reference sequence). The CDR3 DNA is TGTGCCAGCAGCCCAAGTTGGAGGGGGAACACTGAAGCTTTCTTT. Protein: CASSPSWRGNTEAFF.